The 27 T cell receptor beta chains in this list originate from one sample, sequenced in a study of T cells in Graves' hyperthyroidism and ophthalmopathy. RNA transcripts yielded amplified TCR beta CDR3 regions. The primer set for the first-round RT-PCR of the TCR CDR3 was HTBI. TCRdb processed the multiplex PCR reads anew with MiXCR; each CDR3 protein has one entry. Of over 700,000 distinct CDR3 sequences listed, 35% are singletons. Sequencing used blood. These receptors were taken from a woman between 40 and 55 years old with Graves' hyperthyroidism.

This clonotype came up many times. This rearrangement joins TRBV12-3 or TRBV12-4 to TRBJ1-1; D is uncertain. With 6 bases removed from V and 0 bases from J, the gap between germline ends came to 11 bases. The CDR3 is 14 residues long. CDR3 residues: CASRVAAMNTEAFF. The CDR3 DNA is TGTGCCAGCAGGGTGGCAGCGATGAACACTGAAGCTTTCTTT.

This chain joins TRBV9 and TRBJ1-1; D unclear. Germline V gene sequence: CDR1 SGDLS, CDR2 YYNGEE. CDR3 length equals 13 residues. V lost 7 bases to trimming and J lost 1 base, with 11 bases between them. CDR3 amino acids: CASPVTSNTEAFF. For the CDR3, the DNA is TGTGCCAGCCCCGTGACATCGAACACTGAAGCTTTCTTT.

This sequence joins TRBV6-5 and TRBJ1-1, with a weak D call TRBD1 (5 bases). V lost 8 bases and J 6 bases, leaving 13 bases between the germline ends. Per germline, CDR1 MNHEY and CDR2 SVGAGI. The CDR3 sequence is 12 residues long. The CDR3 DNA is TGTGCCAGCGGGGGGGGGTCCGCTGAAGCTTTCTTT. Protein: CASGGGSAEAFF.

This chain connects TRBV5-1 to TRBJ2-7, with 8 bases identical to TRBD1. J gave up 3 bases and V 4 bases, and 6 bases lay outside the gene matches. CDR3 length: 14 residues. The V gene's germline CDR1 is SGHRS and CDR2 YFSETQ. CDR3 nucleotides: TGCGCCAGCAGCCGGAGCGGACAGGGCTACGAGCAGTACTTC. Its protein is CASSRSGQGYEQYF.

This clonotype was picked up many times. V is TRBV6-5 and J is TRBJ2-7; 10 nucleotides match TRBD2. Germline V gives CDR1 MNHEY, CDR2 SVGAGI. This CDR3 comprises 14 residues. J lost 4 bases, V lost 6 bases, and 6 bases had no gene match. The CDR3 is CASSLAGVLYEQYF. CDR3 coding DNA: TGTGCCAGCAGCCTAGCGGGGGTGCTTTACGAGCAGTACTTC.

The chain carries TRBV7-9 and TRBJ1-2, with D perhaps TRBD1 (5 bases). The CDR3 loop spans 15 amino acids. Between the trimmed V and J ends, which lost 8 bases and 0 bases, there was a span of 16 bases. Germline V lookup: CDR1 SEHNR, CDR2 FQNEAQ (reference sequence). The CDR3 sequence: CASSPEGAANYGYTF. The CDR3 region has the DNA TGTGCCAGCTCACCGGAAGGGGCGGCTAACTATGGCTACACCTTC.

This sequence joins TRBV7-8 and TRBJ1-5, with 7 positions matching TRBD1. With 5 bases clipped from V and 3 bases from J, the junction kept 7 bases outside the gene matches. Germline values: CDR1 SGHVS, CDR2 FQNEAQ. The CDR3 has 15 amino acids. CDR3 in amino acids: CASSPRRGPNQPQHF. The CDR3 DNA sequence: TGTGCCAGCAGCCCCCGGAGGGGGCCCAATCAGCCCCAGCATTTT.

V is TRBV6-2 or TRBV6-3 and J is TRBJ2-5; D is undetermined. The CDR3 runs to 14 residues. Trimming pared 8 bases from V and 4 bases from J, leaving 17 bases between. Germline V gives CDR1 MNHEY, CDR2 SVGEGT. The CDR3: CASWGRYDSETQYF. CDR3 nucleotides: TGTGCCAGCTGGGGAAGGTACGACTCAGAGACCCAGTACTTC.

This clonotype was detected only a few times. V usage is TRBV20-1 and J usage is TRBJ1-1; TRBD1 agrees at 7 bases. Losses at the gene ends were 3 bases for V and 2 bases for J; bases not matched to a gene: 12. The CDR3 is made up of 16 amino acids. Germline V gives CDR1 DFQATT, CDR2 SNEGSKA (reference sequence). As DNA, the CDR3 is TGCAGTGCTAGTCGCACCGACAGGGTCCCTAACACTGAAGCTTTCTTT. Protein: CSASRTDRVPNTEAFF.

Ten or more counts support this clonotype. V is TRBV7-9 and J is TRBJ1-2; no clear D gene. V lost 0 bases and J lost 7, with 12 bases in between. The length of the CDR3 is 14 residues. Per germline, CDR1 SEHNR and CDR2 FQNEAQ (reference sequence). CDR3 nucleotides: TGTGCCAGCAGCTTAGCACTGGTAAAGGGTGGCTACACCTTC. Its protein is CASSLALVKGGYTF.

This clonotype was counted only a few times. The rearrangement links TRBV7-9 to TRBJ2-5; the D is unclear. Germline-derived CDR1 and CDR2 are SEHNR and FQNEAQ (reference sequence). CDR3 length equals 13 residues. Deletions cut 7 bases from V and 3 bases from J, with 12 bases between. The CDR3 loop is CASINGGEETQYF. Here the CDR3 DNA reads TGTGCCAGCATCAACGGTGGGGAAGAGACCCAGTACTTC.

This clonotype was picked up a small number of times. The chain is built from TRBV6-2 or TRBV6-3 and TRBJ1-2, with a weak D call TRBD1 (6 bases). The CDR3 has 16 residues. V lost 7 bases and J lost 6, with 24 bases in between. Germline CDR1 MNHEY, CDR2 SVGEGT. This CDR3 is CASTPMRGSFVDGYTF. The CDR3 DNA is TGTGCCAGCACCCCGATGAGGGGGTCGTTCGTCGATGGCTACACCTTC.

In regard to this clonotype: At one boundary the junction diverges from the germline segment, which might be a read error. The chain couples TRBV7-7 to TRBJ1-2; 8 bases are shared with TRBD1. CDR3 length equals 14 residues. Germline loops: CDR1 SSHAT, CDR2 FNYEAQ (reference sequence). CDR3 protein: CASSPGQGLCGYTF. Here the CDR3 DNA reads TGTGCTAGCAGCCCAGGACAGGGCTTATGTGGCTACACCTTC.

This clonotype was seen ten or more times. The chain recombines TRBV19 with TRBJ1-1, with D uncertain. CDR1 and CDR2 from the germline V gene are LNHDA and SQIVND (reference sequence). Trimming took off 3 bases at V and 5 bases at J, with 10 bases between the two ends. The CDR3 is made up of 13 amino acids. CDR3 nucleotide sequence: TGTGCCAGTAGTATCGGTTTCAGGACTGAAGCTTTCTTT. The encoded protein is CASSIGFRTEAFF.

There are many counts of this clonotype. The chain employs TRBV4-2 and TRBJ2-5, with D perhaps matching TRBD1 (6 bases). Germline CDR1 reads LGHNA; CDR2 reads YNFKEQ. V was trimmed by 1 base and J by 4 bases, leaving 7 bases between them. The CDR3 consists of 13 residues. DNA for the CDR3: TGTGCCAGCAGCCAAGCCAGGGGAGAGACCCAGTACTTC. Encoded protein: CASSQARGETQYF.

This clonotype was observed a few times. The chain combines TRBV12-3 or TRBV12-4 with TRBJ1-4; D ambiguous. This CDR3 has 15 residues. V lost 8 bases and J lost 1, with 14 bases in between. The CDR3 reads CASGWAGRTNEKLFF. As DNA, the CDR3 is TGTGCCAGCGGTTGGGCAGGCAGAACTAATGAAAAACTGTTTTTT.

The sample holds a few counts of this clonotype. The rearrangement links TRBV2 to TRBJ2-7; 8 positions match TRBD1. The CDR3 is 16 residues long. Germline trimming cut 6 bases from V and 1 base from J; bases unmatched to any gene: 11. Per germline, CDR1 SNHLY and CDR2 FYNNEI. CDR3 loop: CASSRFGTGFSYEQYF. The CDR3 DNA sequence: TGTGCCAGCAGCCGGTTCGGGACAGGATTTTCCTACGAGCAGTACTTC.

This clonotype has just a few counts. The V gene is TRBV12-3 or TRBV12-4, the J gene TRBJ1-2; D is unclear. V was shortened by 8 bases and J by 0 bases, with 16 bases between the two germline ends. This CDR3 is built from 15 residues. CDR3 in amino acids: CASGASRIPNYGYTF. In DNA, the CDR3 is TGTGCCAGCGGTGCGAGCAGAATACCTAACTATGGCTACACCTTC.

This clonotype has at least ten counts. The chain combines TRBV4-3 with TRBJ1-1; 7 nucleotides agree with TRBD1. J gave up 8 bases and V 4 bases, and 10 bases lay outside the gene matches. The CDR3 has 14 residues. The germline V gene encodes CDR1 LGHNA and CDR2 YSLEER. CDR3 nucleotide sequence: TGCGCCAGCAGCCGCAGTGGCAGGGGGACAGAAGCTTTCTTT. The encoded protein is CASSRSGRGTEAFF.

J is TRBJ2-7 and V is TRBV12-3 or TRBV12-4, with 7 nucleotides matching TRBD1. V gave up 10 bases and J gave up 5 bases; unmatched junction bases: 11. The CDR3 sequence is 13 residues long. In DNA form, the CDR3 reads TGTGCCACCATAAACAGGGGAACGAACGAGCAGTACTTC. This sequence encodes CATINRGTNEQYF.

The rearrangement uses TRBV29-1 and TRBJ2-7, with TRBD1 matching 12 bases. The CDR3 loop spans 16 amino acids. V gave up 6 bases and J gave up 7 bases; unmatched junction bases: 16. Germline CDR1 is SQVTM and CDR2 is ANQGSEA. DNA of the CDR3: TGCAGCGTGGTTTTTTGGAGGGGACAGGGGGCAGAAGAGCAGTACTTC. It yields the protein CSVVFWRGQGAEEQYF.

The chain is built from TRBV10-3 and TRBJ1-5, with D perhaps matching TRBD1 (5 bases). With 2 bases removed from V and 1 base from J, the gap between germline ends came to 12 bases. Germline V gene lookup returns CDR1 ENHRY and CDR2 SYGVKD. The CDR3 runs 16 residues. The DNA for the CDR3 is TGTGCCATCAGTGAGCGCCAGGGCAGGAGCAATCAGCCCCAGCATTTT. This sequence encodes CAISERQGRSNQPQHF.

This clonotype appeared once. The gene calls are TRBV29-1 and TRBJ1-1; 9 bases are shared with TRBD1. Trimming removed 7 bases from V and 5 bases from J; junction bases left unmatched: 8. This CDR3 is built from 13 residues. The germline gives CDR1 SQVTM, CDR2 ANQGSEA. The CDR3 reads CSDSGQGKTEAFF. DNA of the CDR3: TGCAGCGATTCGGGACAGGGAAAGACTGAAGCTTTCTTT.

This clonotype occurred many times. The chain employs TRBV20-1 and TRBJ2-7; D is ambiguous. V lost 1 base and J 0 bases, leaving 16 bases between the germline ends. The CDR3 is 16 amino acids. In germline, CDR1 is DFQATT, CDR2 SNEGSKA (reference sequence). The CDR3 is CSARGTVRDNSYEQYF. For the CDR3, the DNA is TGCAGTGCTAGAGGTACGGTACGTGACAACTCCTACGAGCAGTACTTC.

This clonotype showed up many times. The chain is built from TRBV2 and TRBJ1-4; D is possibly TRBD1 (6 bases). The CDR3 runs to 16 residues. V dropped 2 bases and J dropped 1 base, with 11 bases sitting between them. Germline lookup yields CDR1 SNHLY and CDR2 FYNNEI. The CDR3 is CASSELTGGTNEKLFF. CDR3 DNA: TGTGCCAGCAGTGAATTGACAGGAGGAACTAATGAAAAACTGTTTTTT.

Turning to this clonotype: A read error may produce the germline difference seen at one junction end. The gene calls are TRBV7-3 and TRBJ1-1, with D hard to call. From germline, CDR1 is SGHTA and CDR2 FQGTGA. The CDR3 runs 15 residues. CDR3 nucleotide sequence: TGCGCCAGCAGCCAAGATGGGAGGCCGAACACTGAAGCTTTCTTT. Translated: CASSQDGRPNTEAFF.

This clonotype has at least ten counts. The rearrangement uses TRBV7-2 and TRBJ2-5; D possibly corresponds to TRBD2 (6 bases). The CDR3 runs 13 residues. CDR1 and CDR2 from the germline V gene are SGHTA and FQGNSA. V lost 5 bases and J lost 0, with 7 bases in between. CDR3 loop: CASSRTNQETQYF. In DNA, the CDR3 is TGTGCCAGCAGCCGGACTAACCAAGAGACCCAGTACTTC. Combining the CDR3 with reference TRBV7-2 and TRBJ2-5 gives the whole variable domain GAGVSQSPSNKVTEKGKDVELRCDPISGHTALYWYRQSLGQGLEFLIYFQGNSAPDKSGLPSDRFSAERTGGSVSTLTIQRTQQEDSAVYLCASSRTNQETQYFGPGTRLLVL.